This TCR beta chain derives from a study of cytomegalovirus exposure and HLA in healthy donors. Study results and caveats: It was confirmed in vitro that a few of the CMV-associated chains were specific for CMV antigens. Previously analyzed data showed that most TCR beta V segments were productive at a frequency of about 90% or about 30%.

The PCR had 60 Vbeta and 13 Jbeta primers. Repertoires were generated with immunoSEQ multiplex PCR, while TCRdb's copy carries only in-frame clones and drops some. The table includes about 76,000 clones, around 70% detected once. This clone was seen only once. As yet, its antigen is unknown. The germline gives CDR1 KGHSH, CDR2 LQKENI. Trimming cost V 3 bases and J 8 bases, with 10 bases left between them. The CDR3 has 12 residues. The chain couples TRBV18 to TRBJ1-1; tentative D call: TRBD1 (5 bases). The sequence was obtained from a woman in her thirties or forties in good health and CMV-seropositive. The sequenced material came from PBMCs. CDR3 bases: TGTGCCAGCTCACCGCTGCAGGGCGAAGCTTTCTTT. Translating gives CASSPLQGEAFF.